This T cell receptor beta chain came from a study of Ad26.COV2.S vaccination and SARS-CoV-2 variants. This table comes from immunoSEQ multiplex PCR, and its TCRdb copy is limited to in-frame clones, with some not included. Of over 85,000 clones listed, approximately 82% are singletons. Source: peripheral blood, taken after recovery from COVID-19. This sequence was found in a human donor who had recovered from COVID-19.

The DNA for the CDR3 is TGCAGCGTTGAATACGGGAGCAATCAGCCCCAGCATTTT. Its protein product is CSVEYGSNQPQHF. The V gene is TRBV29-1, the J gene TRBJ1-5; no definite D call. With 2 bases removed from V and 1 base from J, the gap between germline ends came to 6 bases. CDR3 length: 13 amino acids. The germline gives CDR1 SQVTM, CDR2 ANQGSEA.